One sample yielded the 24 T cell receptor beta chains listed below, sequenced in a study of blood T cell repertoires in COVID-19. Sequencing used immunoSEQ multiplex PCR; TCRdb keeps in-frame clones, though not all of them. Of over 130,000 clones detected, 84% appear once; the ten largest clones hold 2.2%. The sample was peripheral blood. These receptors were taken from a man between 65 and 85 years old with acute or convalescent COVID-19.

This chain uses TRBV11-2 with TRBJ2-5; the match to TRBD1 covers 11 bases. Germline V gives CDR1 SGHAT, CDR2 FQNNGV. The V and J ends lost 4 bases and 5 bases, in that order; junction bases with no gene match: 3. The CDR3 runs 14 residues. The CDR3 protein is CASSSGQGGETQYF. The CDR3 nucleotides are TGTGCCAGCAGCTCGGGACAGGGGGGCGAGACCCAGTACTTC.

This rearrangement joins TRBV30 to TRBJ1-1; 7 bases match TRBD1. Per the germline V gene, CDR1 is GTSNPN and CDR2 is SVGIG (reference sequence). V lost 8 bases and J lost 10; bases outside the gene matches: 7. The CDR3 spans 10 residues. The CDR3 DNA reads TGTGCCGCAGGGGGTTTGGGAGCTTTCTTT. This gives the protein CAAGGLGAFF. Drawing the rest from reference TRBV30 and TRBJ1-1, the complete variable domain is SQTIHQWPATLVQPVGSPLSLECTVEGTSNPNLYWYRQAAGRGLQLLFYSVGIGQISSEVPQNLSASRPQDRQFILSSKKLLLSDSGFYLCAAGGLGAFFGQGTRLTVV.

The rearrangement uses TRBV19 and TRBJ1-1, with 10 nucleotides matching TRBD1. V trimming: 6 bases; J trimming: 4 bases; junction bases outside the gene matches: 2. The germline V gene encodes CDR1 LNHDA and CDR2 SQIVND (reference sequence). The CDR3 has 13 amino acids. The CDR3 DNA sequence: TGTGCCAGTAGCGACAGGGGGCTCACTGAAGCTTTCTTT. This sequence encodes CASSDRGLTEAFF.

In regard to this clone: One end of the junction varies from germline; a read error may be responsible. The V call is TRBV7-7, the J call TRBJ2-5; 7 bases align to TRBD2. The CDR3 contains 16 residues. Looked up from germline, CDR1 is SSHAT and CDR2 is FNYEAQ (reference sequence). CDR3 protein: CASSLGGTTLGETQYF. The DNA of the CDR3 is TGTGCTAGCAGCTTAGGAGGGACTACTTTGGGGGAGACCCAGTACTTC.

The chain employs TRBV27 and TRBJ1-2; D call uncertain. This CDR3 spans 13 amino acids. Trimming took 3 bases from V and 2 from J, leaving 7 bases between them. CDR1 and CDR2 (germline): MNHEY, SMNVEV (reference sequence). The CDR3, as DNA: TGTGCCAGCAGTTTGACACAGAACTATGGCTACACCTTC. It encodes CASSLTQNYGYTF.

This clone was seen more than once but under ten times. The chain uses TRBV6-5 and TRBJ1-4; 9 bases match TRBD1. Per germline, CDR1 MNHEY and CDR2 SVGAGI. The CDR3 runs to 15 residues. V lost 6 bases, J lost 5 bases, and 7 bases stayed unmatched. CDR3 coding DNA: TGTGCCAGCAGGGGAACCGGGACAGGGAATGAAAAACTGTTTTTT. Amino acid sequence: CASRGTGTGNEKLFF.

V and J are TRBV3-1 (or the pseudogene TRBV3-2) and TRBJ2-3, with 7 nucleotides matching TRBD1. The CDR3 sequence is 16 residues long. CDR1 and CDR2 from the germline V gene are LGHDT and YNNKEL (reference sequence). J gave up 5 bases and V 1 base, and 9 bases lay outside the gene matches. The CDR3 sequence is CASSQAGDSGGDTQYF. The CDR3 DNA is TGTGCCAGCAGCCAAGCAGGGGACAGTGGCGGAGATACGCAGTATTTT.

This rearrangement joins TRBV18 to TRBJ2-1; no reliable D call. CDR1 is KGHSH, CDR2 LQKENI, per germline. The CDR3 sequence is 15 residues long. With 1 base removed from V and 8 bases from J, the gap between germline ends came to 15 bases. CDR3 amino acids: CASSPQQVLAHEQFF. CDR3 bases: TGTGCCAGCTCACCACAGCAGGTGTTGGCCCATGAGCAGTTCTTC.

The V gene is TRBV5-1, the J gene TRBJ2-7, with TRBD1 matching 7 bases. J lost 2 bases, V lost 7 bases, and 12 bases had no gene match. There are 15 residues in the CDR3. Per germline, CDR1 SGHRS and CDR2 YFSETQ. CDR3 coding DNA: TGCGCCAGCCGCCTGCTACCGGGACAGACCTACGAGCAGTACTTC. Translating it yields CASRLLPGQTYEQYF.

The rearrangement joins TRBV7-8 to TRBJ1-5; unclear D gene. This CDR3 spans 13 amino acids. V dropped 2 bases and J dropped 2 bases, with 4 bases sitting between them. CDR1 and CDR2 (germline): SGHVS, FQNEAQ. CDR3 in DNA: TGTGCCAGCAGCTTACATGGCAATCAGCCCCAGCATTTT. Translated: CASSLHGNQPQHF.

The chain has TRBV5-1 and TRBJ2-2, with 11 bases aligning to TRBD2. The V segment lost 0 bases and the J segment 3 bases; nucleotides outside the gene matches: 1. Germline V gives CDR1 SGHRS, CDR2 YFSETQ. The CDR3 has 16 amino acids. CDR3 nucleotides: TGCGCCAGCAGCTTGGTACTAGCGGGAGACACCGGGGAGCTGTTTTTT. Translated: CASSLVLAGDTGELFF.

This clone has just a few counts. This chain uses TRBV13 with TRBJ2-3; 9 nucleotides align to TRBD2. The CDR3 length is 16 residues. V lost 0 bases, J lost 0 bases, and 1 base stayed unmatched. Germline loops: CDR1 PRHDT, CDR2 FYEKMQ (reference sequence). The CDR3 DNA reads TGTGCCAGCAGCTTAGGGACTAGCGGAAGCACAGATACGCAGTATTTT. Translated: CASSLGTSGSTDTQYF.

In this sample, this clone turned up a few times. The J gene is TRBJ1-5, the V gene TRBV6-1; 8 positions agree with TRBD1. CDR1 and CDR2 from the germline V gene are MNHNS and SASEGT. V lost 0 bases to trimming and J lost 3 bases; unmatched junction nucleotides: 4. The CDR3 spans 16 residues. CDR3 protein: CASSEAWTGPNQPQHF. CDR3 DNA: TGTGCCAGCAGTGAAGCGTGGACAGGGCCCAATCAGCCCCAGCATTTT.

This clone was observed a handful of times. V gene TRBV15 combines with J gene TRBJ2-3; no clear D gene. V lost 0 bases and J lost 5, with 12 bases in between. The CDR3 consists of 15 residues. The germline gives CDR1 LNHNV, CDR2 YYDKDF (reference sequence). This CDR3 is CATSRDLGRVDTQYF. The CDR3 nucleotides are TGTGCCACCAGCAGAGATTTAGGCCGGGTAGATACGCAGTATTTT.

The rearrangement uses TRBV7-9 and TRBJ1-1; TRBD1 is a possible D gene (6 bases). Trimming pared 4 bases from V and 1 base from J, leaving 22 bases between. Germline values: CDR1 SEHNR, CDR2 FQNEAQ (reference sequence). This CDR3 region has 18 residues. This chain's CDR3 is CASSYWTGTGHANTEAFF. CDR3 DNA sequence: TGTGCCAGCAGCTACTGGACCGGCACAGGGCACGCGAACACTGAAGCTTTCTTT.

CDR3 coding DNA: TGTGCCAGCAGTCTTTCCGCCAGGGGGAGTAATTCACCCCTCCACTTT. Protein: CASSLSARGSNSPLHF. V usage is TRBV28 and J usage is TRBJ1-6; TRBD1 matches 7 bases. After removal of 5 bases from V and 6 bases from J, the junction contained 10 bases not matched to a gene. Germline-derived CDR1 and CDR2 are MDHEN and SYDVKM. The CDR3 loop spans 16 amino acids.

The rearrangement links TRBV7-6 to TRBJ2-3; 8 bases are a match to TRBD1. The CDR3 covers 14 residues. The trim removed 3 bases at V and 6 bases at J, leaving 5 bases unmatched. CDR1 and CDR2 (germline): SGHVS, FNYEAQ. CDR3 loop: CASSFLTGGDTQYF. The CDR3, as DNA: TGTGCCAGCAGCTTTCTAACAGGGGGGGATACGCAGTATTTT.

The table lists this clone with a count of one. The chain employs TRBV28 and TRBJ2-7, with 7 bases lining up with TRBD1. Germline trimming cut 6 bases from V and 3 bases from J; bases unmatched to any gene: 8. This CDR3 is built from 14 residues. From germline, CDR1 is MDHEN and CDR2 SYDVKM. CDR3 amino acids: CASSPSGQVYEQYF. The CDR3 coding sequence is TGTGCCAGCAGCCCTTCCGGACAGGTCTACGAGCAGTACTTC. Full variable domain (rest looked up from reference TRBV28 and TRBJ2-7): DVKVTQSSRYLVKRTGEKVFLECVQDMDHENMFWYRQDPGLGLRLIYFSYDVKMKEKGDIPEGYSVSREKKERFSLILESASTNQTSMYLCASSPSGQVYEQYFGPGTRLTVT.

The V call is TRBV11-3, the J call TRBJ2-2; the match to TRBD1 covers 11 bases. Trimming took 5 bases from V and 7 from J; bases not matched to a gene: 6. The CDR3 contains 15 residues. CDR1 SGHNT and CDR2 YENEEA come from the germline V gene. The CDR3 region has the DNA TGTGCCAGCAGCCGAGGACAGGGGGCCGGCGGGGAGCTGTTTTTT. Its translation is CASSRGQGAGGELFF.

This chain connects TRBV30 to TRBJ1-6, with D hard to call. The germline V and J ends were trimmed by 4 bases and 7 bases, with 11 bases remaining between them. CDR1 is GTSNPN, CDR2 SVGIG, per germline (reference sequence). The CDR3 runs 13 residues. The CDR3 nucleotides read TGTGCCTGGACTCTGGGCTACAATTCACCCCTCCACTTT. It translates to CAWTLGYNSPLHF.

Points on this clone: Mismatch with germline at one junction end may stem from a read error. V usage is TRBV20-1 and J usage is TRBJ1-1; 10 bases fit TRBD1. This CDR3 is 16 amino acids long. Germline CDR1 and CDR2: DFQATT and SNEGSKA (reference sequence). CDR3 in amino acids: CRASKGQGSGETEAFF. The DNA of the CDR3 is TGCAGGGCTAGTAAGGGACAGGGGTCTGGGGAGACTGAAGCTTTCTTT.

The genes are TRBV10-1 and TRBJ2-1; D possibly corresponds to TRBD2 (6 bases). V lost 4 bases and J 5 bases, leaving 15 bases between the germline ends. The germline CDR1 and CDR2 sequences are WNHNN and SYGVQD (reference sequence). The CDR3 covers 15 residues. This CDR3 reads CASSGGVAEDNEQFF. CDR3 DNA: TGCGCCAGCAGTGGGGGGGTAGCGGAGGACAATGAGCAGTTCTTC.

The rearrangement joins TRBV10-3 to TRBJ2-3, with 7 nucleotides matching TRBD2. J was trimmed by 2 bases and V by 10 bases; bases with no gene match: 9. The CDR3 is 14 residues long. Germline values: CDR1 ENHRY, CDR2 SYGVKD. The CDR3 coding sequence is TGTGCCACCGCCCCAGGACTAGACACAGATACGCAGTATTTT. Its protein is CATAPGLDTDTQYF.

The chain has TRBV6-2 or TRBV6-3 and TRBJ1-5, with TRBD1 matching over 10 bases. The CDR3 runs to 15 residues. Germline assignment: CDR1 MNHEY and CDR2 SVGEGT. V lost 0 bases, J lost 6 bases, and 2 bases stayed unmatched. CDR3 residues: CASSYSRQGAQPQHF. The CDR3, as DNA: TGTGCCAGCAGTTACTCCAGACAGGGGGCTCAGCCCCAGCATTTT.